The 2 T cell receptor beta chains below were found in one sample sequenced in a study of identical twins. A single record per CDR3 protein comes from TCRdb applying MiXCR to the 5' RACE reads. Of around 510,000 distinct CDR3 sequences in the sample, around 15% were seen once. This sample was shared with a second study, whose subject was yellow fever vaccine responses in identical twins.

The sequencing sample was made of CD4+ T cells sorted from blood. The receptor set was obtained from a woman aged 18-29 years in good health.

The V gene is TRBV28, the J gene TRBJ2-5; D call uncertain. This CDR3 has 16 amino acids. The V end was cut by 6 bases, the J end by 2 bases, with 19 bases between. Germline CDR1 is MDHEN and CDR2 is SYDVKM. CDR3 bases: TGTGCCAGCAGGCCTTATCTGGGGATACAACAAGAGACCCAGTACTTC. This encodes CASRPYLGIQQETQYF.

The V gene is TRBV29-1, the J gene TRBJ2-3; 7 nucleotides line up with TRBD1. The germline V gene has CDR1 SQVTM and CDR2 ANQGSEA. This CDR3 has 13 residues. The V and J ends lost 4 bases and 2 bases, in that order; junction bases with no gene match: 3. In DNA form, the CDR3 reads TGCAGCGTTGGAGGGACAGTCACAGATACGCAGTATTTT. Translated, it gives CSVGGTVTDTQYF.